The 26 T cell receptor beta chains presented below share a single source sample, sequenced in a study of Graves' ophthalmopathy and Graves' hyperthyroidism. The TCR beta CDR3 regions underwent amplification from RNA transcripts. Investigators did first-round RT-PCR with HTBI primers, then second-round multiplex PCR. TCRdb analysed the multiplex PCR reads with MiXCR anew, one entry per CDR3 protein. The sample holds roughly 480,000 distinct CDR3 sequences; approximately 15% are singletons and the top ten take more than 8.5%. Sample: blood. The receptors here all came from a woman aged 25 to 39 with Graves' ophthalmopathy.

The chain is built from TRBV3-1 and TRBJ1-2; D not resolved. The CDR3 totals 16 residues. The germline V gene has CDR1 LGHDT and CDR2 YNNKEL (reference sequence). The V end was cut by 0 bases, the J end by 6 bases, with 17 bases between. The CDR3 is CASSQDRFMGANGYTF. The CDR3 DNA reads TGTGCCAGCAGCCAAGACCGGTTCATGGGAGCAAATGGCTACACCTTC.

There are many counts of this clonotype. V usage is TRBV6-5 and J usage is TRBJ2-7, with 11 bases matching TRBD2. This CDR3 has 14 amino acids. The ends lost 2 bases at V and 3 bases at J; junction bases unmatched: 0. Looked up from germline, CDR1 is MNHEY and CDR2 is SVGAGI. The CDR3, as DNA: TGTGCCAGCAGTTACACTAGCGGGGGCTACGAGCAGTACTTC. It is translated as CASSYTSGGYEQYF.

This clonotype was seen repeatedly, ten times or more. The chain combines TRBV29-1 with TRBJ2-2; either TRBD1 or TRBD2 may supply D (6 bases each). The ends were cut back, 3 bases at V and 6 bases at J, with 11 bases in the middle. CDR3 length: 13 residues. Germline V gene lookup returns CDR1 SQVTM and CDR2 ANQGSEA. In DNA, the CDR3 is TGCAGCGTTGATGGGGGGCAGGCCGGGGAGCTGTTTTTT. Amino acids: CSVDGGQAGELFF.

This clonotype was recorded only once. One end of the junction fails to match germline, which may point to a read error. V usage is TRBV4-2 and J usage is TRBJ2-4; 9 bases align to TRBD2. The V gene's germline CDR1 is LGHNA and CDR2 YNFKEQ. This CDR3 has 17 residues. In nucleotides, the CDR3 is TGTGCCAGCAGCCAAACCGTCGGGCTAGCGGGACAAAACATTAAGTACTTC. Protein: CASSQTVGLAGQNIKYF.

This clonotype was seen at least ten times. The chain carries TRBV10-3 and TRBJ2-5; D is unresolved. This CDR3 spans 14 amino acids. Trimming removed 4 bases from V and 4 bases from J, with 13 bases in between. Per germline, CDR1 ENHRY and CDR2 SYGVKD. The CDR3 region is CAISVLYPPETQYF. CDR3 nucleotides: TGTGCCATCAGTGTTCTTTATCCCCCAGAGACCCAGTACTTC.

In this sample, this clonotype turned up many times. The chain uses TRBV9 and TRBJ2-7; no definite D call. Trimming cost V 6 bases and J 5 bases, with 15 bases left between them. The germline V gene has CDR1 SGDLS and CDR2 YYNGEE. The CDR3 contains 13 residues. The CDR3 loop reads CASTPSPGHEQYF. CDR3 sequence (DNA): TGTGCCAGCACCCCTAGTCCTGGTCACGAGCAGTACTTC.

V is TRBV30 and J is TRBJ2-6; 7 bases map to TRBD1. V trimming: 2 bases; J trimming: 1 base; junction bases outside the gene matches: 11. The germline CDR1 and CDR2 sequences are GTSNPN and SVGIG (reference sequence). This CDR3 is built from 18 residues. The chain's CDR3 is CAWSFFGQASSGANVLTF. Written as DNA, the CDR3 is TGTGCCTGGAGTTTTTTCGGACAGGCGTCTTCTGGGGCCAACGTCCTGACTTTC.

Many counts were recorded for this clonotype. The CDR3 protein is CASSFSRRGGRSNYGYTF. CDR3 sequence (DNA): TGTGCCAGCAGTTTTTCGCGGCGTGGGGGGCGGAGTAACTATGGCTACACCTTC. The chain has TRBV27 and TRBJ1-2; D is possibly TRBD1 (6 bases). V was clipped by 3 bases and J by 1 base, with 21 bases between them. Germline V gene sequence: CDR1 MNHEY, CDR2 SMNVEV (reference sequence). This CDR3 is 18 amino acids long.

This clonotype was detected many times. V and J are TRBV28 and TRBJ1-1, with 7 nucleotides matching TRBD1. Germline CDR1 and CDR2: MDHEN and SYDVKM. The V segment lost 3 bases and the J segment 1 base; nucleotides outside the gene matches: 5. The CDR3 length is 15 residues. The chain's CDR3 is CASSFRRQGNTEAFF. CDR3 DNA: TGTGCCAGCAGTTTCCGTAGACAGGGGAACACTGAAGCTTTCTTT.

At least ten counts were recorded for this clonotype. The gene calls are TRBV7-2 and TRBJ2-4; D not resolved. The germline CDR1 and CDR2 sequences are SGHTA and FQGNSA. The V end was cut by 1 base, the J end by 6 bases, with 10 bases between. The CDR3 spans 14 residues. Here the CDR3 reads CASSLDGRLNIQYF. In nucleotides, the CDR3 is TGTGCCAGCAGCTTAGATGGCAGATTAAACATTCAGTACTTC.

This clonotype has ten or more counts. J is TRBJ1-2 and V is TRBV28; the D gene is possibly TRBD1 (5 bases). The CDR3 is made up of 15 amino acids. CDR1 and CDR2 (germline): MDHEN, SYDVKM. Trimming shortened V by 5 bases and J by 0 bases, and 13 bases separated the two germline ends. The CDR3 nucleotides are TGTGCCAGCAGTACAGAGACAGCTCCTAACTATGGCTACACCTTC. It yields the protein CASSTETAPNYGYTF.

This clonotype was detected a few times. This rearrangement joins TRBV9 to TRBJ1-5, with TRBD1 as a possible D gene (5 bases). The germline V and J ends were trimmed by 2 bases and 2 bases, with 11 bases remaining between them. In germline, CDR1 is SGDLS, CDR2 YYNGEE. This CDR3 contains 15 residues. CDR3 coding DNA: TGTGCCAGCAGCGTTGGGCAGGGTGGCAATCAGCCCCAGCATTTT. This codes for CASSVGQGGNQPQHF.

This chain connects TRBV7-9 to TRBJ2-7; D possibly corresponds to TRBD1 (6 bases). Germline V gives CDR1 SEHNR, CDR2 FQNEAQ (reference sequence). There are 15 residues in the CDR3. V was clipped by 4 bases and J by 5 bases, with 18 bases between them. DNA for the CDR3: TGTGCCAGCAGCTCCTGGTGGCAGGGGAACCACGAGCAGTACTTC. Translating it yields CASSSWWQGNHEQYF.

This clonotype was counted many times. Written as DNA, the CDR3 is TGTGCCAGCAGCTCGCGCTTGGAGACCCAGTACTTC. Its translation is CASSSRLETQYF. The J gene is TRBJ2-5, the V gene TRBV12-3 or TRBV12-4; D gene ambiguous. The CDR3 length is 12 residues. V lost 6 bases, J lost 5 bases, and 10 bases lay in between.

The CDR3 sequence is CAWSPPPPPLPKNIQYF. DNA for the CDR3: TGTGCCTGGAGTCCCCCGCCACCGCCCCTTCCCAAAAACATTCAGTACTTC. The chain joins TRBV30 to TRBJ2-4; the D is unclear. The V gene's germline CDR1 is GTSNPN and CDR2 SVGIG (reference sequence). The V end was cut by 2 bases, the J end by 2 bases, with 19 bases between. This CDR3 spans 17 amino acids.

Remarks on this clonotype: A read error may be the cause here, since a much bigger clone is one base away. This sequence joins TRBV6-5 and TRBJ1-2; the D gene is possibly TRBD1 (5 bases). The CDR3 loop spans 13 amino acids. Germline V CDR1 and CDR2: MNHEY, SVGAGI. V shed 0 bases and J shed 8 bases, with 10 bases lying between them. CDR3 DNA: TGTGCCAGCAGTTACTCGCGGGGGGAAGGCTACACCTTC. Its translation: CASSYSRGEGYTF.

This clonotype was counted ten times or more. The chain uses TRBV6-1 and TRBJ1-5, with D possibly matching TRBD1 (6 bases). This CDR3 comprises 15 residues. Trimming shortened V by 6 bases and J by 6 bases, and 18 bases separated the two germline ends. Germline V CDR1 and CDR2: MNHNS, SASEGT. CDR3 sequence reads: CASSEQGLSGQPQHF. The CDR3 region has the DNA TGTGCCAGCAGCGAGCAGGGGTTAAGCGGTCAGCCCCAGCATTTT.

This clonotype has ten or more counts. V and J are TRBV6-1 and TRBJ1-5; 8 bases align to TRBD1. V lost 3 bases to trimming and J lost 9 bases; unmatched junction nucleotides: 10. Germline V gene lookup returns CDR1 MNHNS and CDR2 SASEGT. CDR3 length equals 15 residues. The CDR3 loop is CASSEGRGPIRPQHF. DNA of the CDR3: TGTGCCAGCAGTGAGGGCAGGGGGCCCATCAGGCCCCAGCATTTT.

Ten or more counts support this clonotype. This chain uses TRBV28 with TRBJ2-2; 8 bases line up with TRBD2. This CDR3 has 18 residues. V lost 3 bases, J lost 4 bases, and 13 bases stayed unmatched. Germline CDR1 MDHEN, CDR2 SYDVKM. This CDR3 reads CASSFVAGGLRGTGELFF. CDR3 in DNA: TGTGCCAGCAGTTTTGTGGCGGGGGGCCTCCGGGGCACCGGGGAGCTGTTTTTT.

The chain uses TRBV12-5 and TRBJ2-2; 7 bases fit TRBD2. The germline V gene has CDR1 LGHNT and CDR2 FRNRAP. The CDR3 is 21 amino acids. V shed 0 bases, J shed 1 base, and the junction held 17 bases outside the gene matches. As DNA, the CDR3 is TGTGCTAGTGGTTTGGTATGGCTTACGGCCCAAGGGACTATGAACACCGGGGAGCTGTTTTTT. Residues: CASGLVWLTAQGTMNTGELFF.

This rearrangement joins TRBV30 to TRBJ2-2; D call uncertain. This CDR3 has 14 amino acids. Germline CDR1 GTSNPN, CDR2 SVGIG (reference sequence). V lost 4 bases, J lost 7 bases, and 16 bases lay in between. This CDR3 is CAWKSLGLGGELFF. As DNA, the CDR3 is TGTGCCTGGAAGAGTCTGGGTTTGGGCGGGGAGCTGTTTTTT.

The rearrangement uses TRBV6-5 and TRBJ2-7, with 9 bases lining up with TRBD2. CDR3 length equals 14 residues. CDR1 is MNHEY and CDR2 is SVGAGI in the germline V gene. Trimming at V came to 4 bases and at J to 3 bases, leaving 4 bases not matched to a gene. The CDR3 is CASSSPSGVYEQYF. The CDR3 nucleotides read TGTGCCAGCAGTTCGCCTAGCGGGGTCTACGAGCAGTACTTC.

Note on this clonotype: A read error may explain this, as a much larger clone is one base away. The V and J genes are TRBV27 and TRBJ2-7; a possible D gene is TRBD2 (6 bases). CDR3 length: 14 residues. CDR1 and CDR2 from the germline V gene are MNHEY and SMNVEV (reference sequence). The CDR3 reads CASSPGGRGYEQCF. The CDR3 DNA follows: TGTGCCAGCAGTCCCGGAGGGCGGGGCTACGAGCAGTGCTTC.

This clonotype was counted at least ten times. CDR3 in DNA: TGTGCCTGGAGGTTCATGAACACTGAAGCTTTCTTT. Translated, it gives CAWRFMNTEAFF. The chain carries TRBV30 and TRBJ1-1; no clear D. The germline V and J ends were trimmed by 3 bases and 0 bases, with 5 bases remaining between them. The germline CDR1 and CDR2 sequences are GTSNPN and SVGIG (reference sequence). The CDR3 has 12 residues.

This clonotype was seen a few times. The rearrangement joins TRBV4-2 to TRBJ1-1; D is unclear. Germline V gene lookup returns CDR1 LGHNA and CDR2 YNFKEQ. CDR3 size: 15 residues. V was cut by 1 base and J by 3 bases, with 12 bases left in between. CDR3 nucleotide sequence: TGTGCCAGCAGCCAAGCTTGGACGAGGGACACTGAAGCTTTCTTT. It codes for CASSQAWTRDTEAFF.

This clonotype has ten or more counts. This chain uses TRBV4-1 with TRBJ1-2; D is possibly TRBD1 (6 bases). The CDR3 length is 14 residues. In germline, CDR1 is MGHRA, CDR2 YSYEKL. V shed 0 bases and J shed 6 bases, with 11 bases lying between them. CDR3 protein: CASSQEPGANGYTF. In DNA, the CDR3 is TGCGCCAGCAGCCAAGAACCGGGGGCGAATGGCTACACCTTC.